A selection of T cell receptor beta chains follows, all from one sample in a study of control samples from healthy donors and cancer patients. Measured with immunoSEQ multiplex PCR; TCRdb has only the in-frame clones, and not every one. The data contain about 55,000 clones, 85% to 95% of them singletons. Sequencing used blood. These receptors all come from a man aged 25-45 years in good health. CDR3s include the opening cysteine and the closing phenylalanine or tryptophan. A D gene is named only where the DNA matches it firmly. Size is omitted from some rows. Given values are once, few, many or a class for expanded clones.

j_call | v_call | d_call | clone_size | cdr3_aa | cdr3_nt
TRBJ2-3 | TRBV6-5 | NA | NA | CASSYAGTTGDTQYF | TGTGCCAGCAGTTACGCAGGGACGACCGGGGATACGCAGTATTTT
TRBJ1-5 | TRBV6-6 | TRBD1 | NA | CASSRTGSNQPQHF | TGTGCCAGCAGCCGGACAGGAAGCAATCAGCCCCAGCATTTT
TRBJ1-5 | TRBV6-4 | NA | NA | CASGGRRDGPQHF | TGTGCCAGCGGAGGCCGGCGGGATGGGCCCCAGCATTTT
TRBJ1-2 | TRBV19 | TRBD1 | NA | CASSMGQGETYGYTF | TGTGCCAGTAGTATGGGACAGGGGGAGACCTATGGCTACACCTTC
TRBJ1-1 | TRBV5-6 | NA | NA | CASSFSVGTEAFF | TGTGCCAGCAGCTTTTCGGTGGGCACTGAAGCTTTCTTT
TRBJ2-7 | TRBV2 | TRBD1 | NA | CASGQGRGSYEQYF | TGTGCCAGTGGACAGGGTAGGGGCTCCTACGAGCAGTACTTC
TRBJ1-1 | TRBV6-5 | NA | NA | CASRSSRGAYAAFF | TGTGCCAGCAGATCCTCCCGAGGGGCGTACGCAGCTTTCTTT
TRBJ2-5 | TRBV6-6 | NA | once | CASSYGRLQQETQYF | TGTGCCAGCAGTTACGGCAGACTACAACAAGAGACCCAGTACTTC
TRBJ1-4 | TRBV5-1 | NA | NA | CASSLGGGGEKLFF | TGCGCCAGCAGCTTAGGGGGAGGAGGTGAAAAACTGTTTTTT
TRBJ1-5 | TRBV28 | NA | once | CASSFADSLQPQHF | TGTGCCAGCAGTTTTGCGGACAGTCTGCAGCCCCAGCATTTT
TRBJ2-2 | TRBV4-3 | TRBD2 | NA | CASSQDRTSGILAGELFF | TGCGCCAGCAGCCAAGATCGGACTAGCGGGATCTTAGCCGGGGAGCTGTTTTTT
TRBJ2-1 | TRBV7-9 | NA | NA | CASSPPPSYNEQFF | TGTGCCAGCAGCCCTCCACCCTCCTACAATGAGCAGTTCTTC
TRBJ2-7 | TRBV6-1 | TRBD1 | NA | CASNEGQGDYEQYF | TGTGCCAGCAATGAAGGACAGGGCGACTACGAGCAGTACTTC
TRBJ2-7 | TRBV27 | TRBD2 | NA | CASSSTGTSGPYEQYF | TGTGCCAGCAGTTCGACCGGGACTAGCGGCCCCTACGAGCAGTACTTC
TRBJ2-1 | TRBV30 | TRBD2 | NA | CAWSTGTSGYNEQFF | TGTGCCTGGAGCACCGGGACTAGCGGCTACAATGAGCAGTTCTTC
TRBJ2-7 | TRBV5-6 | TRBD1 | NA | CASSLPDRARGQYF | TGTGCCAGCAGCCTGCCGGACAGGGCAAGGGGGCAGTACTTC
TRBJ2-1 | TRBV19 | TRBD2 | NA | CASSILGLANDEQFF | TGTGCCAGTAGTATCCTAGGACTAGCGAACGATGAGCAGTTCTTC
TRBJ1-2 | TRBV5-1 | NA | NA | CASSLDRVDYGYTF | TGCGCCAGCAGCTTGGACAGGGTGGACTATGGCTACACCTTC
TRBJ1-6 | TRBV28 | NA | NA | CASSLMTAYNSPLHF | TGTGCCAGCAGTTTAATGACGGCCTATAATTCACCCCTCCACTTT
TRBJ2-5 | TRBV15 | TRBD2 | NA | CATSAPPLAGEETQYF | TGTGCCACCAGCGCCCCCCCACTAGCGGGAGAGGAGACCCAGTACTTC
TRBJ1-6 | TRBV27 | NA | NA | CASTRDLTSNSPLHF | TGTGCCAGCACTCGGGACCTTACCTCAAATTCACCCCTCCACTTT
TRBJ2-7 | TRBV28 | TRBD2 | once | CASSFKIWFGGGSYEQYF | TGTGCCAGCAGTTTTAAAATCTGGTTTGGGGGGGGCTCCTACGAGCAGTACTTC
TRBJ2-1 | TRBV6-6 | NA | NA | CASSRRPMDRFDEQFF | TGTGCCAGCAGTCGACGGCCCATGGACAGATTCGATGAGCAGTTCTTC
TRBJ2-1 | TRBV27 | NA | NA | CASNPLGEAYNEQFF | TGTGCCAGCAACCCCTTAGGGGAGGCCTACAATGAGCAGTTCTTC
TRBJ1-5 | TRBV19 | NA | NA | CASSIGHSMGNQPQHF | TGTGCCAGTAGTATAGGTCACTCAATGGGCAATCAGCCCCAGCATTTT
TRBJ1-6 | TRBV27 | NA | NA | CASSLGGGRSPLHF | TGTGCCAGCAGTTTAGGGGGGGGGCGTTCACCCCTCCACTTT
TRBJ1-1 | TRBV29-1 | TRBD1 | NA | CSVKFQGAPTEAFF | TGCAGCGTTAAATTCCAGGGGGCGCCCACTGAAGCTTTCTTT
TRBJ2-7 | TRBV2 | NA | NA | CASTRLTYEQYF | TGTGCCAGCACCCGGCTAACCTACGAGCAGTACTTC
TRBJ2-7 | TRBV14 | TRBD2 | once | CASSQLPISSGRAVSEQYF | TGTGCCAGCAGCCAACTACCGATTTCTAGCGGGAGGGCCGTTTCCGAGCAGTACTTC
TRBJ1-5 | TRBV19 | NA | NA | CASTSSLGGSQPQHF | TGTGCCAGTACCTCGTCACTGGGGGGCAGTCAGCCCCAGCATTTT
TRBJ2-3 | TRBV10-3 | TRBD2 | NA | CAISESGLAGARDTQYF | TGTGCCATCAGTGAGTCTGGACTAGCGGGAGCGAGAGATACGCAGTATTTT
TRBJ1-6 | TRBV9 | NA | NA | CASSVGPDNSPLHF | TGTGCCAGCAGCGTGGGGCCGGATAATTCACCCCTCCACTTT
TRBJ1-5 | TRBV19 | NA | NA | CASSRSGTLNQPQHF | TGTGCCAGTAGTAGATCCGGGACACTCAATCAGCCCCAGCATTTT
TRBJ2-3 | TRBV3-1/TRBV3-2 | NA | NA | CASSQDTPVLATDTQYF | TGTGCCAGCAGCCAAGACACCCCGGTACTAGCCACAGATACGCAGTATTTT
TRBJ2-1 | TRBV18 | TRBD2 | NA | CASSPLPGTRPYNEQFF | TGTGCCAGCTCACCTTTACCCGGGACTAGACCATACAATGAGCAGTTCTTC
TRBJ2-7 | TRBV19 | NA | NA | CASSMMREYSYEQYF | TGTGCCAGTAGTATGATGCGCGAGTACTCCTACGAGCAGTACTTC
TRBJ2-3 | TRBV7-3 | NA | NA | CASSLGGHKDTQYF | TGTGCCAGCAGCTTGGGGGGACACAAAGATACGCAGTATTTT
TRBJ2-2 | TRBV5-6 | NA | NA | CASSLVQVDTGELFF | TGTGCCAGCAGCTTGGTACAGGTGGACACCGGGGAGCTGTTTTTT
TRBJ1-4 | TRBV27 | NA | NA | CASSFSSATNEKLFF | TGTGCCAGCAGTTTTAGTTCAGCAACTAATGAAAAACTGTTTTTT
TRBJ1-4 | TRBV24-1 | NA | NA | CATSDSNRAGGEKLFF | TGTGCCACCAGTGATTCCAACAGGGCCGGCGGGGAAAAACTGTTTTTT
TRBJ2-7 | TRBV4-1 | NA | NA | CASGKGYGGGLSYEQYF | TGCGCCAGCGGAAAAGGATATGGGGGAGGCCTCTCCTACGAGCAGTACTTC
TRBJ2-7 | TRBV28 | NA | NA | CASSLFQGRNEQYF | TGTGCCAGCAGTTTATTTCAGGGGCGCAACGAGCAGTACTTC
TRBJ2-1 | TRBV19 | TRBD1 | NA | CASTMGTAIDNEQFF | TGTGCCAGTACCATGGGGACAGCCATTGACAATGAGCAGTTCTTC
TRBJ1-1 | TRBV19 | NA | NA | CASSISRTNTEAFF | TGTGCCAGTAGTATCAGTCGAACCAACACTGAAGCTTTCTTT
TRBJ2-7 | TRBV28 | NA | once | CASSYRTVREQYF | TGTGCCAGCAGTTACCGGACAGTACGAGAGCAGTACTTC
TRBJ1-1 | TRBV24-1 | NA | NA | CATSGGTMNTEAFF | TGTGCCACCAGTGGCGGCACCATGAACACTGAAGCTTTCTTT
TRBJ2-5 | TRBV5-1 | NA | NA | CASSLVHRETQYF | TGCGCCAGCAGCTTGGTCCACCGAGAGACCCAGTACTTC
TRBJ2-2 | TRBV27 | NA | NA | CASSWFRAGELFF | TGTGCCAGCAGTTGGTTCAGGGCCGGGGAGCTGTTTTTT
TRBJ1-2 | TRBV5-5 | TRBD1 | NA | CASSLRGQGGYGYTF | TGTGCCAGCAGCCTGAGGGGACAGGGGGGTTATGGCTACACCTTC
TRBJ2-1 | TRBV3-1/TRBV3-2 | TRBD2 | NA | CASSQGLAGTYNEQFF | TGTGCCAGCAGCCAAGGTCTAGCGGGAACCTACAATGAGCAGTTCTTC
TRBJ2-7 | TRBV5-4 | NA | NA | CASSLEAYEQYF | TGTGCCAGCAGCTTGGAGGCCTACGAGCAGTACTTC
TRBJ2-1 | TRBV5-6 | NA | NA | CASSLVQAVEQFF | TGTGCCAGCAGCTTAGTACAGGCGGTTGAGCAGTTCTTC
TRBJ2-7 | TRBV7-3 | NA | NA | CASSLSPLYEQYF | TGTGCCAGCAGCTTATCCCCTCTCTACGAGCAGTACTTC
TRBJ2-7 | TRBV4-3 | NA | once | CASSQDGRGYEQYF | TGCGCCAGCAGCCAAGATGGCAGGGGTTACGAGCAGTACTTC